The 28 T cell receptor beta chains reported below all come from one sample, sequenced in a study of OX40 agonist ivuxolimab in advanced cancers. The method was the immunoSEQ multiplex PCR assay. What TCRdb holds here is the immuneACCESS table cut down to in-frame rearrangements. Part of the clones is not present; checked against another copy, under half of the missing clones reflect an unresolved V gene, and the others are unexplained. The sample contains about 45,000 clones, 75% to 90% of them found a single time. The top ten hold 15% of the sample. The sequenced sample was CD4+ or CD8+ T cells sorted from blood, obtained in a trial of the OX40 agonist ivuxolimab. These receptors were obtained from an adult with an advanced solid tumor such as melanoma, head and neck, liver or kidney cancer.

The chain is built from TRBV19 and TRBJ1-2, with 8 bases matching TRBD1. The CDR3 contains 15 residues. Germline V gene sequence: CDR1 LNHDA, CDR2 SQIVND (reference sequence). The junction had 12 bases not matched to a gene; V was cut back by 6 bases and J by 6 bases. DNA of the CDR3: TGTGCCAGTAGCAACACAGGGGGGGCCTGGAATGGCTACACCTTC. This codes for CASSNTGGAWNGYTF.

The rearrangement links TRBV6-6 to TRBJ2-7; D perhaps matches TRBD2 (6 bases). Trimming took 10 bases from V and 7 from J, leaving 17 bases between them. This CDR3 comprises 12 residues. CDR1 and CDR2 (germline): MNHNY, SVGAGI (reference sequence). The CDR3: CATSTPRGEQYF. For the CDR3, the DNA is TGTGCCACCTCAACCCCCCGGGGGGAGCAGTACTTC.

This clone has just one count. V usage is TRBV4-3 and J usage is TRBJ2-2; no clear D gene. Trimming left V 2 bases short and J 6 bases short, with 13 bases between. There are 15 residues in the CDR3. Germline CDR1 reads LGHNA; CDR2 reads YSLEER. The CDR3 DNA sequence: TGCGCCAGCAGCCAAAGCGCAGGCTGGGCCGGGGAGCTGTTTTTT. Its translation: CASSQSAGWAGELFF.

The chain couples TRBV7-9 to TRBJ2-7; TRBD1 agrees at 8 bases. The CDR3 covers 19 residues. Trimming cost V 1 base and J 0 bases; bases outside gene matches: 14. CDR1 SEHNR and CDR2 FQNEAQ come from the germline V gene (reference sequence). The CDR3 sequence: CASSLGQGARLRHSYEQYF. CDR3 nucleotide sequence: TGTGCCAGCAGCTTAGGGCAGGGGGCTCGTTTAAGGCACTCCTACGAGCAGTACTTC.

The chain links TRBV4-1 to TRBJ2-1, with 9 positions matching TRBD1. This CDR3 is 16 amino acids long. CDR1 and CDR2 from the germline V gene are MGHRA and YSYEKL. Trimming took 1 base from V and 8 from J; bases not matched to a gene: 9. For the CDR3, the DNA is TGCGCCAGCAGCCAAGGTCCACTACAGGGGGCGGATGAGCAGTTCTTC. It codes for CASSQGPLQGADEQFF.

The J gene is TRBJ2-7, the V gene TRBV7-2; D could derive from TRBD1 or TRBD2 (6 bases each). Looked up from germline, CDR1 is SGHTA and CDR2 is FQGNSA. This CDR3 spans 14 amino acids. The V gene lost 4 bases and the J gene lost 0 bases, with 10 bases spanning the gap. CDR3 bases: TGTGCCAGCAGCTCGCGGGACAACTCCTACGAGCAGTACTTC. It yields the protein CASSSRDNSYEQYF.

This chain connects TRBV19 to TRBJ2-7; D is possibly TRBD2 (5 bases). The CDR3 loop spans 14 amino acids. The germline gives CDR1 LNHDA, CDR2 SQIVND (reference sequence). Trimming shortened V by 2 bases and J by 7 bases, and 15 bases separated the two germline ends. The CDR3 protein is CASSISQVGEEQYF. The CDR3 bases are TGTGCCAGTAGTATATCGCAGGTGGGAGAGGAGCAGTACTTC.

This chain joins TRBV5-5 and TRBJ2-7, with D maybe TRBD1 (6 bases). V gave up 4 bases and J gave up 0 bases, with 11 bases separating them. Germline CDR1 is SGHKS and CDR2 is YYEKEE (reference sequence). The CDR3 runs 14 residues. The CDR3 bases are TGTGCCAGCAGCCCGGGACACACCTCCTACGAGCAGTACTTC. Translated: CASSPGHTSYEQYF.

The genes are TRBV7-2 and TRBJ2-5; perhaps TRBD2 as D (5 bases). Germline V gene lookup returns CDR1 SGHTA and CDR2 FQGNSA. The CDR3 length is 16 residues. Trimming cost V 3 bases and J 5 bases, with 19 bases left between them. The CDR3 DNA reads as TGTGCCAGCAGCTTGGCCTTGCGGAGGAGGTGGGAGACCCAGTACTTC. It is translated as CASSLALRRRWETQYF.

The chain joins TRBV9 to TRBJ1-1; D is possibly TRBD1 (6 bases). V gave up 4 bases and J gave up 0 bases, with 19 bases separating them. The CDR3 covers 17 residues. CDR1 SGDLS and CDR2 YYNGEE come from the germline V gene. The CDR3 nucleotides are TGTGCCAGCAGCAACCATCCCGGGGACACGTTGAACACTGAAGCTTTCTTT. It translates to CASSNHPGDTLNTEAFF.

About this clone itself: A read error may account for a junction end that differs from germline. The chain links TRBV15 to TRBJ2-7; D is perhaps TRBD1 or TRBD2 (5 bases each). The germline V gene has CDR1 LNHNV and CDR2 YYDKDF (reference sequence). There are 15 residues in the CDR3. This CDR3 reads CATSFGTGSSYEQYF. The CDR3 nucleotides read TGCGCCACCAGCTTCGGGACGGGTAGCTCCTACGAGCAGTACTTC. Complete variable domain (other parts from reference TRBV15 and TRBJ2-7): DAMVIQNPRYQVTQFGKPVTLSCSQTLNHNVMYWYQQKSSQAPKLLFHYYDKDFNNEADTPDNFQSRRPNTSFCFLDIRSPGLGDTAMYLCATSFGTGSSYEQYFGPGTRLTVT.

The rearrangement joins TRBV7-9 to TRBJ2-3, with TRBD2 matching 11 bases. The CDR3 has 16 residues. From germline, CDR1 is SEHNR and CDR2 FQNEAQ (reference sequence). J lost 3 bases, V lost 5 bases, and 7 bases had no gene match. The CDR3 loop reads CASSPLGLADTDTQYF. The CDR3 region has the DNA TGTGCCAGCAGCCCCCTGGGACTAGCGGATACAGATACGCAGTATTTT.

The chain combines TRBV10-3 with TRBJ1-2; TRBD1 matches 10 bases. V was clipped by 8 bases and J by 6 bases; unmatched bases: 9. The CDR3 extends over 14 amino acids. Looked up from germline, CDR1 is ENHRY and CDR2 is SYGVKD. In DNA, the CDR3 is TGTGCCATCGGGGGCGGGACAGGGGCGAATGGCTACACCTTC. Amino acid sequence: CAIGGGTGANGYTF.

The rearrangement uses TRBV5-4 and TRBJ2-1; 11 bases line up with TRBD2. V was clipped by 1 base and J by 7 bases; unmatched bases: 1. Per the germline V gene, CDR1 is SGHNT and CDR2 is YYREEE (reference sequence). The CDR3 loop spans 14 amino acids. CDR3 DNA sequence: TGTGCCAGCAGCTTGATAGCGGGAGGGAATGAGCAGTTCTTC. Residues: CASSLIAGGNEQFF. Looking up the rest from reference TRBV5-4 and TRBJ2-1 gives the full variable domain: ETGVTQSPTHLIKTRGQQVTLRCSSQSGHNTVSWYQQALGQGPQFIFQYYREEENGRGNFPPRFSGLQFPNYSSELNVNALELDDSALYLCASSLIAGGNEQFFGPGTRLTVL.

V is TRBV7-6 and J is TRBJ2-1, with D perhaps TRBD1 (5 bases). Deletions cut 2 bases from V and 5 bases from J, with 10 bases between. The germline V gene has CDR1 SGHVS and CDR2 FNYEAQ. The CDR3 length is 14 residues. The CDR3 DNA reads TGTGCCAGCAGCTTATCCGACAGCCACAATGAGCAGTTCTTC. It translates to CASSLSDSHNEQFF.

CDR3: CASSPTGGATLNTIYF. The CDR3 DNA follows: TGTGCCAGCAGCCCGACAGGAGGGGCGACCCTAAACACCATATATTTT. The chain links TRBV11-2 to TRBJ1-3; D is perhaps TRBD1 (6 bases). CDR1 SGHAT and CDR2 FQNNGV come from the germline V gene. Between the trimmed V and J ends, which lost 5 bases and 6 bases, there was a span of 20 bases. The CDR3 has 16 residues.

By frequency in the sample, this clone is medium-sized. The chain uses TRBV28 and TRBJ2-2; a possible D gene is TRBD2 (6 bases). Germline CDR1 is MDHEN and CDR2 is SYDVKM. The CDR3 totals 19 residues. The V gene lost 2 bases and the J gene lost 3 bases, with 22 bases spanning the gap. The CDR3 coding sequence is TGTGCCAGCAGTTTAACTCCCGGAAAAGCGGGCCTATACACCGGGGAGCTGTTTTTT. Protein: CASSLTPGKAGLYTGELFF.

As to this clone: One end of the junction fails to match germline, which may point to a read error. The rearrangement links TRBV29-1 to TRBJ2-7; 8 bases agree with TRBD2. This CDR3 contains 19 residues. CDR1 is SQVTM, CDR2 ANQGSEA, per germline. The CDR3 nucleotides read TGCAGCGTTGAAGGCCTTGTTGGGAAGCAGCGGGGGACTACCTACAAGCAGTACTTC. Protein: CSVEGLVGKQRGTTYKQYF.

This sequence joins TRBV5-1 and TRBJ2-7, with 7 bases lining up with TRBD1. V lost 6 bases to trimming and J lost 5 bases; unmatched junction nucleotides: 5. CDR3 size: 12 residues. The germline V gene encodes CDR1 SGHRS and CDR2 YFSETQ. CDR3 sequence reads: CASTLTGDEQYF. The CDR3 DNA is TGCGCCAGCACCCTCACAGGGGACGAGCAGTACTTC.

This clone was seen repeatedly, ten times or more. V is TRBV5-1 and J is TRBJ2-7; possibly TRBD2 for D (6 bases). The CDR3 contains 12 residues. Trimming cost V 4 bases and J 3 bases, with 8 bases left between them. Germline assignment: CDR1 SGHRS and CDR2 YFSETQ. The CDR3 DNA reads TGCGCCAGCAGCGGGGACTTCTACGAGCAGTACTTC. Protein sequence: CASSGDFYEQYF. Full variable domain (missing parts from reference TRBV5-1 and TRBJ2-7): KAGVTQTPRYLIKTRGQQVTLSCSPISGHRSVSWYQQTPGQGLQFLFEYFSETQRNKGNFPGRFSGRQFSNSRSEMNVSTLELGDSALYLCASSGDFYEQYFGPGTRLTVT.

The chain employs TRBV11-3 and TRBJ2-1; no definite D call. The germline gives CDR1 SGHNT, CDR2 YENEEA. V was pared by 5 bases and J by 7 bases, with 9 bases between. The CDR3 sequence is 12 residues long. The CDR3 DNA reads TGTGCCAGCAGCCAGATCATGAATGAGCAGTTCTTC. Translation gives CASSQIMNEQFF.

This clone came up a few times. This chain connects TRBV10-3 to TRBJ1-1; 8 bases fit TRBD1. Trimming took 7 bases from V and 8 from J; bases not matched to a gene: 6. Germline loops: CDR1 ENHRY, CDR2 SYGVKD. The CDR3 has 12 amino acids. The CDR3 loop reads CAITAGGGEAFF. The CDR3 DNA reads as TGTGCCATCACAGCAGGGGGCGGGGAAGCTTTCTTT.

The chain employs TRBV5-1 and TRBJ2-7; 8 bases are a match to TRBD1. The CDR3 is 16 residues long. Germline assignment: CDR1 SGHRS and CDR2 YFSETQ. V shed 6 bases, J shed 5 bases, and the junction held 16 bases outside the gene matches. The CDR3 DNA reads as TGCGCCAGCAACAACCTTGCGTCGGGACAGGTAGACGAGCAGTACTTC. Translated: CASNNLASGQVDEQYF.

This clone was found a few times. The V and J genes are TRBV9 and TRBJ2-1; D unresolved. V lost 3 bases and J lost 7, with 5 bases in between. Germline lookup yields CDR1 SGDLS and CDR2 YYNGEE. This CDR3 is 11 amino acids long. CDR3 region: CASSGGNEQFF. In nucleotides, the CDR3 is TGTGCCAGCAGCGGTGGGAATGAGCAGTTCTTC.

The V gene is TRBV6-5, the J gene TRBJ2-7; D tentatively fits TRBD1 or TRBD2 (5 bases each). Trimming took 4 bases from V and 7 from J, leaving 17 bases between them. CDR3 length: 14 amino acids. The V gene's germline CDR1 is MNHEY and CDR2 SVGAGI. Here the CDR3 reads CASSWGEGWGEQYF. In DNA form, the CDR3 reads TGTGCCAGCAGTTGGGGAGAGGGGTGGGGGGAGCAGTACTTC.

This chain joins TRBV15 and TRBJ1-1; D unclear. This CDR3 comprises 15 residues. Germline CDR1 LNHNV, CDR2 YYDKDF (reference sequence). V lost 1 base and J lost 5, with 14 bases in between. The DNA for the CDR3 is TGTGCCACCAGCAGAGTTAAGGGTTTGGGTACTGAAGCTTTCTTT. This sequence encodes CATSRVKGLGTEAFF.

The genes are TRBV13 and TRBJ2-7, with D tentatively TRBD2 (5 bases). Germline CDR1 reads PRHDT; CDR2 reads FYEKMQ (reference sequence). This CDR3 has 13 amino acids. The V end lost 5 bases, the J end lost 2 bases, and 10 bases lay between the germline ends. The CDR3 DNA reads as TGTGCCAGCAGCCGCGGGCCAACCTACGAGCAGTACTTC. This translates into CASSRGPTYEQYF.

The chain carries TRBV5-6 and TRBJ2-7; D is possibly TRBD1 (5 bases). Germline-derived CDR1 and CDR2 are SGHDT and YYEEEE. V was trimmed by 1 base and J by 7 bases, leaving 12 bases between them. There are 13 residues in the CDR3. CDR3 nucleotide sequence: TGTGCCAGCAGCTTGATAGGGGTTGGGGAGCAGTACTTC. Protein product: CASSLIGVGEQYF.